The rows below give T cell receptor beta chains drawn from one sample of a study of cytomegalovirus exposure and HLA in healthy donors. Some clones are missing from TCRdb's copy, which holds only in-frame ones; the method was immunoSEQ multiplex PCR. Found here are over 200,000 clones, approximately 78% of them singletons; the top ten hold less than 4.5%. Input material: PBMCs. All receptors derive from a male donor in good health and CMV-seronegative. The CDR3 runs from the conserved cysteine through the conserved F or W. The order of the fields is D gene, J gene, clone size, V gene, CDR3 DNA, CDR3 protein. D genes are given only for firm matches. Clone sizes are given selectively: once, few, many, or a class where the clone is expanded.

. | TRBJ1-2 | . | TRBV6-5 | TGTGCCAGCACTACCAGGAGGTCAACTAAGAGCCACTACACCTTC | CASTTRRSTKSHYTF
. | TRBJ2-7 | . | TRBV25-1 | TGTGCCAGCAGTGGTGTAAGTGGACTGGGGATCCACGAGCAGTACTTC | CASSGVSGLGIHEQYF
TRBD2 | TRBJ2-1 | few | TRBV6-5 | TGTGCCAGCAGTAGCTTAGCGGGAGCTGAAAATGAGCAGTTCTTC | CASSSLAGAENEQFF
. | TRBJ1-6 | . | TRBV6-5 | TGTGCCAGCAGTTACTCGACGGGGGGTCCGGATTCACCCCTCCACTTT | CASSYSTGGPDSPLHF
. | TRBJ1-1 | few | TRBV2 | TGTGCCAGCAATCTGGACAGGAACACTGAAGCTTTCTTT | CASNLDRNTEAFF
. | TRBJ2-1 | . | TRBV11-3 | TGTGCCAGCAGCCGGGACACCAATGAGCAGTTCTTC | CASSRDTNEQFF
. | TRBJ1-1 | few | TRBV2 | TGTGCCACCGAGCTCAACACTGAAGCTTTCTTT | CATELNTEAFF
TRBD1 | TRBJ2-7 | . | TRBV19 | TGTGCCAGTACCGGAGGCGAAGGGACAGGTGTCAACGAGCAGTACTTC | CASTGGEGTGVNEQYF
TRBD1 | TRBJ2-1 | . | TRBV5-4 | TGTGCCAGCAGCTGGACAGGTGACTACAATGAGCAGTTCTTC | CASSWTGDYNEQFF
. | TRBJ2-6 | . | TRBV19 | TGTGCCAGTAGTATTAGCAACTCTGGGGCCAACGTCCTGACTTTC | CASSISNSGANVLTF
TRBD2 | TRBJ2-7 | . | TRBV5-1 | TGCGCCAGCAGCCCACGGGGGGAGAGAACCTCCTACGAGCAGTACTTC | CASSPRGERTSYEQYF
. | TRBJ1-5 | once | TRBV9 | TGTGCCAGCAGCCTCCGAGACTGGGGCTACAATCAGCCCCAGCATTTT | CASSLRDWGYNQPQHF
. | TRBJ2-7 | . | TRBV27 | TGTGCCAGCAGTTTCTTCCCTGCGAGGGCCTACGAGCAGTACTTC | CASSFFPARAYEQYF